This TCR beta chain is from a study of blood T cell repertoires in COVID-19. Across the study: There were acute and convalescent COVID-19 samples, and they came from the United States, Italy and Spain. Sources were T cells, B-cell-depleted T cells, or PBMCs; the material itself was cDNA or gDNA.

In the source study's methods: For nucleated cells, counts were estimated from reference gene primer amplification. Libraries were prepared by immunoSEQ multiplex PCR; TCRdb keeps only in-frame clonotypes and omits some of them. V and J calls and clone size are as listed in that table; D and trimming were resolved from the DNA. The profile shows approximately 89,000 clones, 78% of them singletons. Seattle participants joined during active infection and were tracked over time. Germline CDR1 and CDR2: MNHEY and SVGAGI. With V trimmed by 7 bases and J by 4 bases, 7 bases remained unmatched. The length of the CDR3 is 14 residues.

Sequenced input: peripheral blood. The sequence was collected from a man between 65 and 85 years old with COVID-19, enrolled during active disease. V is TRBV6-5 and J is TRBJ1-3, with 7 bases aligning to TRBD1. The CDR3 sequence is CASMLRDRGNTIYF. CDR3 sequence (DNA): TGTGCCAGCATGCTTCGGGACAGAGGAAACACCATATATTTT.